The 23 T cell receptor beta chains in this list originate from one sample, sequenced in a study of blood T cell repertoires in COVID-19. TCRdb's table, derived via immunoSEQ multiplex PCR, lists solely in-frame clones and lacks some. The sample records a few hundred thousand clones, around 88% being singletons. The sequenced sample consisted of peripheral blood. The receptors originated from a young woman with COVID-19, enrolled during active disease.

This CDR3 is CASSQVLAGVAKNIQYF. CDR3 in DNA: TGCGCCAGCAGCCAAGTACTAGCGGGGGTAGCCAAAAACATTCAGTACTTC. The chain uses TRBV4-3 and TRBJ2-4; TRBD2 matches 11 bases. The CDR3 is 17 residues long. Germline V CDR1 and CDR2: LGHNA, YSLEER. Trimming took 1 base from V and 0 from J; bases not matched to a gene: 2.

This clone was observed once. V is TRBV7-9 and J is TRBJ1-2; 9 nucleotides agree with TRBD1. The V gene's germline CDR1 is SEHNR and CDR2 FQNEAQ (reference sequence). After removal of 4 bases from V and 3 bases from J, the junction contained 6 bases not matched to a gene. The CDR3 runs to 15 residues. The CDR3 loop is CASSYGTGSHYGYTF. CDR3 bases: TGTGCCAGCAGCTATGGGACAGGGTCACACTATGGCTACACCTTC.

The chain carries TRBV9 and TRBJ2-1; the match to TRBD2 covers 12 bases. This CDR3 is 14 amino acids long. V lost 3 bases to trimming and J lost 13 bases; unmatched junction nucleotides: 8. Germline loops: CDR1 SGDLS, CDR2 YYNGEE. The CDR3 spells CASSGLAGASLQFF. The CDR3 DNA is TGTGCCAGCAGCGGACTAGCGGGGGCCTCTCTTCAGTTCTTC. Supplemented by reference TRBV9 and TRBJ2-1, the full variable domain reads DSGVTQTPKHLITATGQRVTLRCSPRSGDLSVYWYQQSLDQGLQFLIQYYNGEERAKGNILERFSAQQFPDLHSELNLSSLELGDSALYFCASSGLAGASLQFFGPGTRLTVL.

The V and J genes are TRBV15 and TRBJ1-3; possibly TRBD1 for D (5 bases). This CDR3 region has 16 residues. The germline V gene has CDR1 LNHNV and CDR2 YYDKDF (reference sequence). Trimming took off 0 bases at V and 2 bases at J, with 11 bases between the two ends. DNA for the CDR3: TGTGCCACCAGCAGAGAAGGCCAGGGTGCTGGAAACACCATATATTTT. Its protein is CATSREGQGAGNTIYF.

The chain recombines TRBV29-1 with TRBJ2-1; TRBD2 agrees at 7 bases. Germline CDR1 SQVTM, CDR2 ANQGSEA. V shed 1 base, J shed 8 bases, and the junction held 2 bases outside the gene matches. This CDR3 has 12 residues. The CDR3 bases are TGCAGCGTTGAAGCAGGGAGGGATGAGCAGTTCTTC. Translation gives CSVEAGRDEQFF.

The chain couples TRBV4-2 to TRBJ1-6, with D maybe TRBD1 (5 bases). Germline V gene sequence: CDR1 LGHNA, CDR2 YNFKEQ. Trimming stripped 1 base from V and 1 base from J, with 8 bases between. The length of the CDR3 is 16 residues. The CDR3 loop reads CASSQGGGSYNSPLHF. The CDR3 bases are TGTGCCAGCAGCCAAGGGGGGGGATCCTATAATTCACCCCTCCACTTT.

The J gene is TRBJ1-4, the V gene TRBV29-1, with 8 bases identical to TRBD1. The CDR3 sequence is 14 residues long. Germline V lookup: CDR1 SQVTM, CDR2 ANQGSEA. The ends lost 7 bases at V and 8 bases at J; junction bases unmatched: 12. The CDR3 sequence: CSATDRDQREKLFF. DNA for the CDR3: TGCAGCGCGACGGACAGGGACCAGAGGGAAAAACTGTTTTTT.

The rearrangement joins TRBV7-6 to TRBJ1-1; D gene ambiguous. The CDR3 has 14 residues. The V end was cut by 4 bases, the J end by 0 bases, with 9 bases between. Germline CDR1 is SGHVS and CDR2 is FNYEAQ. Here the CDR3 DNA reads TGTGCCAGCAGCTACGGAGGAATGAACACTGAAGCTTTCTTT. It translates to CASSYGGMNTEAFF.

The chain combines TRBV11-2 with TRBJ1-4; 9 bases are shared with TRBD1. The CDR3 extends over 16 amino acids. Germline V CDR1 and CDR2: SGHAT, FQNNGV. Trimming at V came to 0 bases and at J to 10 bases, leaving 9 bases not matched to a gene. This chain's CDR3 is CASSLDPDRGVGKLFF. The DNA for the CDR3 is TGTGCCAGCAGCTTAGATCCCGACAGGGGGGTAGGAAAACTGTTTTTT.

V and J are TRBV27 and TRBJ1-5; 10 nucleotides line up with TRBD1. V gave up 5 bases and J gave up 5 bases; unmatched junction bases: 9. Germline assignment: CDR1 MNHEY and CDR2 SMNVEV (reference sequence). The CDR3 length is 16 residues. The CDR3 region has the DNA TGTGCCAGCAGTCCCGGGACAGGGGCTTCCTATCAGCCCCAGCATTTT. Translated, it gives CASSPGTGASYQPQHF.

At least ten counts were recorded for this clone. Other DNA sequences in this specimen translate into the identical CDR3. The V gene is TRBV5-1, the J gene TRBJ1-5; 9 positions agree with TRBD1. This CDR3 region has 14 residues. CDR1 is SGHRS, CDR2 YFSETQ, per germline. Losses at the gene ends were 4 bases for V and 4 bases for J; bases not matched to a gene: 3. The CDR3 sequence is CASSPGTGNQPQHF. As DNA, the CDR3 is TGCGCCAGCAGCCCGGGGACAGGGAATCAGCCCCAGCATTTT. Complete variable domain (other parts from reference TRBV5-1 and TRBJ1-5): KAGVTQTPRYLIKTRGQQVTLSCSPISGHRSVSWYQQTPGQGLQFLFEYFSETQRNKGNFPGRFSGRQFSNSRSEMNVSTLELGDSALYLCASSPGTGNQPQHFGDGTRLSIL.

Here the CDR3 DNA reads TGTGCCAGCAGCCAAGATAAGCGGCCGGGCACCGGGGAGCTGTTTTTT. Encoded protein: CASSQDKRPGTGELFF. The gene calls are TRBV4-2 and TRBJ2-2, with D perhaps TRBD2 (5 bases). The germline CDR1 and CDR2 sequences are LGHNA and YNFKEQ. The CDR3 runs 16 residues. Trimming left V 0 bases short and J 4 bases short, with 12 bases between.

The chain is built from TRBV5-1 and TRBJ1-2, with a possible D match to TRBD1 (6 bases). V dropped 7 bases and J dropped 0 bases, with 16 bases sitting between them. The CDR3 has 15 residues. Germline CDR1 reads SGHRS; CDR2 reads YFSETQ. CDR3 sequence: CASPQEEGANYGYTF. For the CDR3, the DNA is TGCGCCAGCCCACAGGAAGAGGGGGCTAACTATGGCTACACCTTC. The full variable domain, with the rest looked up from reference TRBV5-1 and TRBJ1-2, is KAGVTQTPRYLIKTRGQQVTLSCSPISGHRSVSWYQQTPGQGLQFLFEYFSETQRNKGNFPGRFSGRQFSNSRSEMNVSTLELGDSALYLCASPQEEGANYGYTFGSGTRLTVV.

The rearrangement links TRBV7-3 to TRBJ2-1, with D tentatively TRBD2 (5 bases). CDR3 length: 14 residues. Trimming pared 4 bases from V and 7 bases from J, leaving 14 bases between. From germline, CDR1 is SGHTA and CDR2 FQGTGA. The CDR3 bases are TGTGCCAGCAGCTCGGGCCGGGGTTTGAATGAGCAGTTCTTC. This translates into CASSSGRGLNEQFF.

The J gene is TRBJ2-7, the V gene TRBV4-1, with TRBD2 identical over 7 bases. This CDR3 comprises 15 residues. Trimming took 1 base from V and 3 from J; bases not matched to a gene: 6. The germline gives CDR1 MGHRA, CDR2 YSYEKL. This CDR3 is CASSQAAGVGYEQYF. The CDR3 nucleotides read TGCGCCAGCAGCCAAGCCGCGGGGGTAGGCTACGAGCAGTACTTC.

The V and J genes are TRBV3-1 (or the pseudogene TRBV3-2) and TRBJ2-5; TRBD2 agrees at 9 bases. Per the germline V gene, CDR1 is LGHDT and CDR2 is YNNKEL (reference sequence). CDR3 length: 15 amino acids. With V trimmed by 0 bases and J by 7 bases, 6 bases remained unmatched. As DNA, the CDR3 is TGTGCCAGCAGCCAAGATCTAAGTAGCGGGGGGACCCAGTACTTC. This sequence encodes CASSQDLSSGGTQYF.

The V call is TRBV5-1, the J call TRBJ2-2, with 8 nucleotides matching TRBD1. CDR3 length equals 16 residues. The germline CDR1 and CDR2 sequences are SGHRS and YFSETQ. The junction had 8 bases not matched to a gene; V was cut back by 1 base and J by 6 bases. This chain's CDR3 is CASSLSGTGGSGELFF. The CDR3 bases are TGCGCCAGCAGCTTGTCTGGGACAGGAGGGTCCGGGGAGCTGTTTTTT.

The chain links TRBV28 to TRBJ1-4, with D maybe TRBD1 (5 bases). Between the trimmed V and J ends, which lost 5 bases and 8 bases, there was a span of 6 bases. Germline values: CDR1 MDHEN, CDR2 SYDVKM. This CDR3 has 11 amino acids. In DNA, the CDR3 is TGTGCCAGCAGTACAGGAGAAAAACTGTTTTTT. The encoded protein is CASSTGEKLFF. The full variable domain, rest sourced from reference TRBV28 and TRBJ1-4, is DVKVTQSSRYLVKRTGEKVFLECVQDMDHENMFWYRQDPGLGLRLIYFSYDVKMKEKGDIPEGYSVSREKKERFSLILESASTNQTSMYLCASSTGEKLFFGSGTQLSVL.

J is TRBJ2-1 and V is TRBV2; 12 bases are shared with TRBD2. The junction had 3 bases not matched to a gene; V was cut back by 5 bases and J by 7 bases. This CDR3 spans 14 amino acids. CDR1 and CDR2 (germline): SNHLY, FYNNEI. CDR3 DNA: TGTGCCAGCAGTCTAGCGGGGGGGCATAATGAGCAGTTCTTC. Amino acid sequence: CASSLAGGHNEQFF.

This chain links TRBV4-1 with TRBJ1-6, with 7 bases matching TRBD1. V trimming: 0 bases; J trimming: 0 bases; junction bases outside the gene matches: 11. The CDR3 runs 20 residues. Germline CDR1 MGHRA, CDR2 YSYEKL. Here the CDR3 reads CASSQDGGGASSSYNSPLHF. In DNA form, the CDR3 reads TGCGCCAGCAGCCAAGATGGAGGGGGCGCTTCTAGCTCCTATAATTCACCCCTCCACTTT.

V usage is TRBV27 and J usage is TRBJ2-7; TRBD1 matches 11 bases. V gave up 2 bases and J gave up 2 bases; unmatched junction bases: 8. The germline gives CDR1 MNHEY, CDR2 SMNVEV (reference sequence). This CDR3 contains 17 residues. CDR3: CASSLMDPGQGAYEQYF. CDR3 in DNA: TGTGCCAGCAGTTTAATGGACCCGGGACAGGGGGCCTACGAGCAGTACTTC.

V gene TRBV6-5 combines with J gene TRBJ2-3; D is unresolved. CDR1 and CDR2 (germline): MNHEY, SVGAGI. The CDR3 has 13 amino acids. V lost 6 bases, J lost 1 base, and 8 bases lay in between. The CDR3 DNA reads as TGTGCCAGCAGCCCCCCCGGCACAGATACGCAGTATTTT. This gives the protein CASSPPGTDTQYF.

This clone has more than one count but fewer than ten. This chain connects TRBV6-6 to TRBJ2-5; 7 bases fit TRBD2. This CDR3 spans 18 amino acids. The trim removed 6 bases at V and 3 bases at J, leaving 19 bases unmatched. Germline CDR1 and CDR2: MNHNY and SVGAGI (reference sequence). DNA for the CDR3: TGTGCCAGCAGCCGACTAGTAGCGCGGCTAGCGGTAAAAGAGACCCAGTACTTC. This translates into CASSRLVARLAVKETQYF.